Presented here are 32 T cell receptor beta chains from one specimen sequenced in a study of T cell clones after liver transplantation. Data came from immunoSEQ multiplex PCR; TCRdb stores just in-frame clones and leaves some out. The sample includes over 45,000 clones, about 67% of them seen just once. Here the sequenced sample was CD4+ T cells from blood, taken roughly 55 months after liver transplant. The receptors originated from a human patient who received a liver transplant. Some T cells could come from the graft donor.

CDR3 sequence reads: CASSPEAGGRGPQHF. The CDR3 DNA follows: TGTGCCAGCTCACCAGAGGCAGGGGGCAGGGGGCCCCAGCATTTT. The rearrangement joins TRBV18 to TRBJ1-5, with 8 bases lining up with TRBD1. In germline, CDR1 is KGHSH, CDR2 LQKENI. V dropped 2 bases and J dropped 9; count of bases not matched to a gene: 9. The CDR3 has 15 residues.

CDR3 in amino acids: CATSDRDRGYEQYF. The DNA for the CDR3 is TGTGCCACCAGCGACCGGGACAGGGGCTACGAGCAGTACTTC. V gene TRBV15 combines with J gene TRBJ2-7, with 10 bases aligning to TRBD1. Trimming removed 5 bases from V and 3 bases from J; junction bases left unmatched: 4. In germline, CDR1 is LNHNV, CDR2 YYDKDF (reference sequence). The CDR3 totals 14 residues.

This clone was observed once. The CDR3 sequence is CAISGGVETDTQYF. DNA of the CDR3: TGTGCCATCAGTGGGGGGGTAGAGACAGATACGCAGTATTTT. The genes are TRBV10-3 and TRBJ2-3, with a tentative D call TRBD2 (6 bases). The CDR3 is 14 amino acids. With 4 bases removed from V and 3 bases from J, the gap between germline ends came to 11 bases. CDR1 and CDR2 (germline): ENHRY, SYGVKD.

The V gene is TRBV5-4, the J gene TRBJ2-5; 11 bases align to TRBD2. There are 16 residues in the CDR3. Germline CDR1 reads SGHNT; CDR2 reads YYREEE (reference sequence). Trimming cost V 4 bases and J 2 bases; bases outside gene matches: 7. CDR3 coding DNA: TGTGCCAGCAGCCCCACTAGCGGGGGTTCACAAGAGACCCAGTACTTC. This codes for CASSPTSGGSQETQYF.

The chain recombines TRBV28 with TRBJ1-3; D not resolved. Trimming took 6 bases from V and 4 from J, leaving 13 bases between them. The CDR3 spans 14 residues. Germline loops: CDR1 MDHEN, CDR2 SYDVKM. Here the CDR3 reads CASRTTLEGNTIYF. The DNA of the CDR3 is TGTGCCAGCAGGACTACCTTGGAAGGAAACACCATATATTTT.

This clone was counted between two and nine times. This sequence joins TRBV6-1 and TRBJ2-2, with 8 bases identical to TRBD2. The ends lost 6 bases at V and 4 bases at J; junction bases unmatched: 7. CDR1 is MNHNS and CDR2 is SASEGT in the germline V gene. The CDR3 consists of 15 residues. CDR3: CASSREGGATGELFF. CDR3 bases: TGTGCCAGCAGCCGGGAGGGGGGGGCCACCGGGGAGCTGTTTTTT.

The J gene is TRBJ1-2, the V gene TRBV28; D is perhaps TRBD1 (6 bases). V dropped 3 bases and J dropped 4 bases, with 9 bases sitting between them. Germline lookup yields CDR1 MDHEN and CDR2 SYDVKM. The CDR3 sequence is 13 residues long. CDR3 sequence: CASSLDSFYGYTF. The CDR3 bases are TGTGCCAGCAGTTTGGACAGCTTCTATGGCTACACCTTC.

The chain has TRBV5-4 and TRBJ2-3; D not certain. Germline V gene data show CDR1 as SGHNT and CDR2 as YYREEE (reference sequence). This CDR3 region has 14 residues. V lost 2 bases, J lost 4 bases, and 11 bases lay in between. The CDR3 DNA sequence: TGTGCCAGCAGCTTAGGGCGGTACGCAGATACGCAGTATTTT. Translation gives CASSLGRYADTQYF.

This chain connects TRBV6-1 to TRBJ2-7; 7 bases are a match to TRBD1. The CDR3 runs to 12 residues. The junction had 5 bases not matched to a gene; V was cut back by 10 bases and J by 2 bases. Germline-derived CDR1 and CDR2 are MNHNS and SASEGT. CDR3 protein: CATKTGTYEQYF. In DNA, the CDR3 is TGTGCCACCAAGACAGGGACCTACGAGCAGTACTTC.

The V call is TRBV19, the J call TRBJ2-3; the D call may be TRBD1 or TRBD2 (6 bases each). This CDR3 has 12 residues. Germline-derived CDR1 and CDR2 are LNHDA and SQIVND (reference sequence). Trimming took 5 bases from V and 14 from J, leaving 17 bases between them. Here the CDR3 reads CASSQAGGRSYF. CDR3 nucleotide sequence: TGTGCCAGTAGTCAGGCTGGGGGGCGCTCGTATTTT.

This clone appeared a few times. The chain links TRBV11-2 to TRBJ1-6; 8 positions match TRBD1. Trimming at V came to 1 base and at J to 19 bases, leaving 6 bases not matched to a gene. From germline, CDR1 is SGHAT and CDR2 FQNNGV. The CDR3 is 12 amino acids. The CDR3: CASSLADRDEHF. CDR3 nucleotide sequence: TGTGCCAGCAGCTTAGCGGACAGGGACGAGCACTTT.

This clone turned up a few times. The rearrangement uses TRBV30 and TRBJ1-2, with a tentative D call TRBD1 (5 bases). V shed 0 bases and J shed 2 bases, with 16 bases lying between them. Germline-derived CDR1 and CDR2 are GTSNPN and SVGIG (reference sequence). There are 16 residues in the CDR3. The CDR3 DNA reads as TGTGCCTGGAGTGTAAAGGCGAGCCAGGGCAACTATGGCTACACCTTC. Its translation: CAWSVKASQGNYGYTF.

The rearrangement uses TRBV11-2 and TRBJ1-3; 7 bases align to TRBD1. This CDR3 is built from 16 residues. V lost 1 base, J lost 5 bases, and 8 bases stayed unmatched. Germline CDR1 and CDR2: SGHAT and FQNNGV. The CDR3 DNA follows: TGTGCCAGCAGCTTAGTAGGCAGGGGGAAGAGAAACACCATATATTTT. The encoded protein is CASSLVGRGKRNTIYF.

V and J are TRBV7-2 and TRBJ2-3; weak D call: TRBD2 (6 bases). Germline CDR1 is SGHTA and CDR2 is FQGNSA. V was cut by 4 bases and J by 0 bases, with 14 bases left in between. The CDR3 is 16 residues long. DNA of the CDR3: TGTGCCAGCAGCTGGAGGCGGGGACCCAGCACAGATACGCAGTATTTT. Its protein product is CASSWRRGPSTDTQYF.

DNA for the CDR3: TGTGCCAGCAGCTTAGCAGCACGGACAGGGTATGATGAGCAGTACTTC. This sequence encodes CASSLAARTGYDEQYF. The chain carries TRBV7-2 and TRBJ2-7; 8 nucleotides line up with TRBD1. Per the germline V gene, CDR1 is SGHTA and CDR2 is FQGNSA. V lost 0 bases and J lost 7; bases outside the gene matches: 11. The CDR3 covers 16 residues.

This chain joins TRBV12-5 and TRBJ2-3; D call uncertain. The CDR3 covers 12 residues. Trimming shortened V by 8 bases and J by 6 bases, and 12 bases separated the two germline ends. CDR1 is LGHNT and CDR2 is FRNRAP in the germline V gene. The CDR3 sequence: CASRGPLDTQYF. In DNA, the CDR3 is TGTGCTAGTAGAGGCCCGCTGGATACGCAGTATTTT. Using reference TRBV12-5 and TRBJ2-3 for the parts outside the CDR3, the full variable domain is DARVTQTPRHKVTEMGQEVTMRCQPILGHNTVFWYRQTMMQGLELLAYFRNRAPLDDSGMPKDRFSAEMPDATLATLKIQPSEPRDSAVYFCASRGPLDTQYFGPGTRLTVL.

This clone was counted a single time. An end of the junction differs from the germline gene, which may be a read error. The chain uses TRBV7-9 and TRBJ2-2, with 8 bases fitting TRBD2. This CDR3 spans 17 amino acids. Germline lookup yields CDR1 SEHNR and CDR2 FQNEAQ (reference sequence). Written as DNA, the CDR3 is TGTGCCAGCAGCCCGGGTAGCGGGGCTCCGAACATCGGGGAGCTGTTTTTT. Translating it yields CASSPGSGAPNIGELFF.

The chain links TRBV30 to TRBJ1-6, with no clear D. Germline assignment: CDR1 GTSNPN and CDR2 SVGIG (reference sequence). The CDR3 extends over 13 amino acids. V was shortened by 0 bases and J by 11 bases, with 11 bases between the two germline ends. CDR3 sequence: CAWSVPTFPPLHF. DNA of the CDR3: TGTGCCTGGAGTGTACCGACTTTCCCACCCCTCCACTTT.

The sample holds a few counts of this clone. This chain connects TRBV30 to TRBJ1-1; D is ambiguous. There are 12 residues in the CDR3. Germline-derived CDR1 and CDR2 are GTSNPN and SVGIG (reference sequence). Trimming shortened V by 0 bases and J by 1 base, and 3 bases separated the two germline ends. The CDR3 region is CAWSVTNTEAFF. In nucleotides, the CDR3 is TGTGCCTGGAGTGTAACGAACACTGAAGCTTTCTTT.

The DNA for the CDR3 is TGTGCCAGCAGCGCGGCAGGAGGTGAAAAACTGTTTTTT. Its translation: CASSAAGGEKLFF. J is TRBJ1-4 and V is TRBV7-6; D is undetermined. V lost 5 bases and J lost 7, with 11 bases in between. The CDR3 spans 13 residues. The germline gives CDR1 SGHVS, CDR2 FNYEAQ.

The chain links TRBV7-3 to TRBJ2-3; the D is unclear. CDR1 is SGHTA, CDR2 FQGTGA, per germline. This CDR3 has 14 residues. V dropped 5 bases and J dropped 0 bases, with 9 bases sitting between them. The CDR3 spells CASSPASSTDTQYF. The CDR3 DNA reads TGTGCCAGCAGCCCAGCTAGTAGCACAGATACGCAGTATTTT.

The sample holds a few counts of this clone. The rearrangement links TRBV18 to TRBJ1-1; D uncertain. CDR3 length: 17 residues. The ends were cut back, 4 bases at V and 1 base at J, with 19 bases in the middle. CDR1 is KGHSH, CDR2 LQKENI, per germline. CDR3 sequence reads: CASSLYSRPTWNTEAFF. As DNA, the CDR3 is TGTGCCAGCTCACTTTATTCACGGCCTACATGGAACACTGAAGCTTTCTTT.

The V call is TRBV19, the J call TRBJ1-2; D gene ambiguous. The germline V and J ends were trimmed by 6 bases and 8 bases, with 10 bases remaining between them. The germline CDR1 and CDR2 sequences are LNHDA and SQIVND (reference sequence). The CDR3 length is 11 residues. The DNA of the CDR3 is TGTGCCAGTAGCATGGAAGGGGGCTACACCTTC. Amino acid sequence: CASSMEGGYTF. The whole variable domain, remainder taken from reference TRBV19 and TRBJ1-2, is DGGITQSPKYLFRKEGQNVTLSCEQNLNHDAMYWYRQDPGQGLRLIYYSQIVNDFQKGDIAEGYSVSREKKESFPLTVTSAQKNPTAFYLCASSMEGGYTFGSGTRLTVV.

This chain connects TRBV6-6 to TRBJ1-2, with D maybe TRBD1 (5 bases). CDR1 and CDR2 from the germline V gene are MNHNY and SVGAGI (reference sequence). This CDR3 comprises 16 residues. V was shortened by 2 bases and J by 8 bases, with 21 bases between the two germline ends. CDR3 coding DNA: TGTGCCAGCAGTTACGCGGGCAGGGCCAGGCTGGGGGGCTACACCTTC. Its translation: CASSYAGRARLGGYTF.

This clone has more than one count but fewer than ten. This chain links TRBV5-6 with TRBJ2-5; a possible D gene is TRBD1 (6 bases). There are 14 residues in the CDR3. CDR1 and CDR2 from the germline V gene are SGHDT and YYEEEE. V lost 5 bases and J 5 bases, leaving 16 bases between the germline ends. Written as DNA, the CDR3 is TGTGCCAGCAGAGTACAGGGAATTCAGGAGACCCAGTACTTC. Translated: CASRVQGIQETQYF.

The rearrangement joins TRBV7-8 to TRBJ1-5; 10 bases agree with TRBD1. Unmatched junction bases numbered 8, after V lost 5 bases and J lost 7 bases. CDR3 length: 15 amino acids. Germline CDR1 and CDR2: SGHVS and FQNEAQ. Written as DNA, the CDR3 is TGTGCCAGCAGCCATCGGGACAGGGGCGGGCAGCCCCAGCATTTT. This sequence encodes CASSHRDRGGQPQHF.

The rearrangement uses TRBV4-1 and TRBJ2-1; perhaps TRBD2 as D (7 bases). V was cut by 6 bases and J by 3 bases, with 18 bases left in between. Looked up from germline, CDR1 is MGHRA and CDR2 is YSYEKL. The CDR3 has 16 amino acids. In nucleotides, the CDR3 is TGCGCCAGCAGGGAAGGGGGGGGACCTCTCTACAATGAGCAGTTCTTC. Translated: CASREGGGPLYNEQFF.

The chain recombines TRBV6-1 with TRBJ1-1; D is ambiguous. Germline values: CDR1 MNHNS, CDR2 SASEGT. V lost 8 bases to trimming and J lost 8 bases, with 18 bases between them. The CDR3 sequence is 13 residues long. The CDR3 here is CASVVRSPAEAFF. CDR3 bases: TGTGCCAGCGTTGTTCGTTCCCCGGCGGAAGCTTTCTTT.

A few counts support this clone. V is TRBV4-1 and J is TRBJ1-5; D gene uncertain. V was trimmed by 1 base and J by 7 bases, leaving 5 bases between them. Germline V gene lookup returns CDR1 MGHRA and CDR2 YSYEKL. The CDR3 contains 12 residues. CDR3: CASSQVDQPQHF. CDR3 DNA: TGCGCCAGCAGCCAAGTGGACCAGCCCCAGCATTTT.

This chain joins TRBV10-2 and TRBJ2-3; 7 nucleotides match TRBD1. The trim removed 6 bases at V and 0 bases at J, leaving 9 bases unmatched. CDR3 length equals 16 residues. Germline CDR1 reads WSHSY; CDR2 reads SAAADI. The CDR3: CASSDRTGSSTDTQYF. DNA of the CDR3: TGCGCCAGCAGCGATAGGACAGGATCAAGCACAGATACGCAGTATTTT.

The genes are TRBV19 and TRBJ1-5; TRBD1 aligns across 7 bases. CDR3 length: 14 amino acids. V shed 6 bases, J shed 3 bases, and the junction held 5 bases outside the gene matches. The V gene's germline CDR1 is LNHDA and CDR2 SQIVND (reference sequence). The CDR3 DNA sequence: TGTGCCAGTAGCGGGACAGCCTTCAATCAGCCCCAGCATTTT. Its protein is CASSGTAFNQPQHF.

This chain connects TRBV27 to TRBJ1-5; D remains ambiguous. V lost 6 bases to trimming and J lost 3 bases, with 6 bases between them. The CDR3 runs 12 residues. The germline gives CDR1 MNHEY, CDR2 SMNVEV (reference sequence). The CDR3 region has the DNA TGTGCCAGCAGATTCCTCAATCAGCCCCAGCATTTT. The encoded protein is CASRFLNQPQHF.